This is a list of T cell receptor beta chains from one sample in a study of T cell responses to AZD1222 COVID-19 vaccine. Measured with immunoSEQ multiplex PCR; TCRdb has only the in-frame clones, and not every one. Among roughly 130,000 clones listed, 80% to 95% were seen once. The source was peripheral blood, collected on day 0 of AZD1222 vaccination. Receptor source: an adult in good health. CDR3s include the opening cysteine and the closing phenylalanine or tryptophan. The D gene is left open where the match is weak. For some rows the clone size is stated as once, few or many, or as a class when expanded; others skip it.

>TRBV18|.|14|TRBJ2-5|.
TGTGCCAGCTTCAGGGATTTGGGTACGGAGACCCAGTACTTC
CASFRDLGTETQYF
>TRBV19|.|15|TRBJ2-3|.
TGTGCCAGTAGTATGTTAGCCCAGGGGATGGATACGCAGTATTTT
CASSMLAQGMDTQYF
>TRBV20-1|once|13|TRBJ2-2|.
TGCAGTGCTAGTAACTCCTTTGGCGGGGAGCTGTTTTTT
CSASNSFGGELFF
>TRBV11-3|.|13|TRBJ1-1|.
TGTGCCAGCAGCTTCAACATGAACACTGAAGCTTTCTTT
CASSFNMNTEAFF
>TRBV5-4|.|15|TRBJ2-6|.
TGTGCCAGCAGCTTGGTCCAGTCTGGGGCCAACGTCCTGACTTTC
CASSLVQSGANVLTF
>TRBV9|.|15|TRBJ1-5|.
TGTGCCAGCAGCGTGGACGGAACTAGCAATCAGCCCCAGCATTTT
CASSVDGTSNQPQHF
>TRBV10-3|.|14|TRBJ2-1|.
TGTGCCATCAGTGAGAGAGGGGGTTACAATGAGCAGTTCTTC
CAISERGGYNEQFF
>TRBV28|.|14|TRBJ1-1|TRBD1
TGTGCCAGCAGTTTATGGACAGGGGTAAGTGAAGCTTTCTTT
CASSLWTGVSEAFF
>TRBV5-6|.|14|TRBJ2-2|.
TGTGCCAGCAGCTGGGGGTTTCTCACCGGGGAGCTGTTTTTT
CASSWGFLTGELFF
>TRBV7-2|.|15|TRBJ1-5|TRBD1
TGTGCCAGCAGCCCGCGACAGGGTATCGATCAGCCCCAGCATTTT
CASSPRQGIDQPQHF
>TRBV5-1|.|13|TRBJ2-3|.
TGCGCCAGCAGCGTAGGAGGCACAGATACGCAGTATTTT
CASSVGGTDTQYF
>TRBV4-2|.|14|TRBJ2-7|.
TGTGCCAGCAGCCAAGTTTCGGGAACAAGGGAGCAGTACTTC
CASSQVSGTREQYF
>TRBV28|.|15|TRBJ2-7|TRBD1
TGTGCCAGCAGTTCACAGGGGGGTGCCGGGGTCGAGCAGTACTTC
CASSSQGGAGVEQYF
>TRBV30|.|13|TRBJ1-3|.
TGTGCCTGGAGTCTCGGCGGAGGGAACACCATATATTTT
CAWSLGGGNTIYF
>TRBV4-1|.|15|TRBJ2-1|.
TGCGCCAGCAGCCAACCTCTGTTTAGGCTCGATGAGCAGTTCTTC
CASSQPLFRLDEQFF
>TRBV9|.|15|TRBJ1-6|TRBD1
TGTGCCAGCAGCCCACGGACAGGGAGAGGTTCACCCCTCCACTTT
CASSPRTGRGSPLHF
>TRBV11-2|once|16|TRBJ1-1|.
TGTGCCAGCAGCTTAGGGGCACTGGCAGGTAACACTGAAGCTTTCTTT
CASSLGALAGNTEAFF
>TRBV4-1|.|15|TRBJ1-3|.
TGCGCCAGCAGCCAACCCGGGACCCTGGGAAACACCATATATTTT
CASSQPGTLGNTIYF
>TRBV11-3|.|15|TRBJ1-6|.
TGTGCCAGCAGCTTCGAGAGCTCCTATAATTCACCCCTCCACTTT
CASSFESSYNSPLHF
>TRBV7-9|.|17|TRBJ1-3|.
TGTGCCAGCAGCTCCAGGAGGGGGTCCTCCTCTGGAAACACCATATATTTT
CASSSRRGSSSGNTIYF
>TRBV7-8|.|14|TRBJ1-5|.
TGTGCCAGCAGCTTAGTGGTGGGGCCTCAGCCCCAGCATTTT
CASSLVVGPQPQHF
>TRBV14|.|13|TRBJ1-5|.
TGTGCCATGGAAAGGGGTGAATATCAGCCCCAGCATTTT
CAMERGEYQPQHF
>TRBV6-5|.|13|TRBJ2-1|.
TGTGCCAGCAGTTACAGACTGAACAATGAGCAGTTCTTC
CASSYRLNNEQFF
>TRBV2|.|14|TRBJ2-6|.
TGTGCCAGCAGTGGTGGTTCTGGGGCCAACGTCCTGACTTTC
CASSGGSGANVLTF
>TRBV4-1|.|14|TRBJ1-1|.
TGCGCCAGCAGCCAAGCCTTACGGAACACTGAAGCTTTCTTT
CASSQALRNTEAFF
>TRBV19|once|15|TRBJ1-2|TRBD1
TGTGCCAGTAGCCCCCTTGGAGAGGGGGCCAGTGGCTACACCTTC
CASSPLGEGASGYTF
>TRBV15|.|14|TRBJ2-3|.
TGTGCCACCAGCAGAATCGGACAGTTAGATACGCAGTATTTT
CATSRIGQLDTQYF
>TRBV5-1|.|15|TRBJ1-4|TRBD1
TGCGCCAGCAACAGGGGCCAGGCCAAAAATGAAAAACTGTTTTTT
CASNRGQAKNEKLFF
>TRBV29-1|.|14|TRBJ2-2|.
TGCAGCGTTGAAGAGGGGCAGAACACCGGGGAGCTGTTTTTT
CSVEEGQNTGELFF
>TRBV7-9|.|16|TRBJ1-6|.
TGTGCCAGCAGCTCTACCGCGGCAGGATTCAATTCACCCCTCCACTTT
CASSSTAAGFNSPLHF
>TRBV19|.|12|TRBJ1-5|.
TGTGCCAGTAGTATAGGCGGGGGGCCCCAGCATTTT
CASSIGGGPQHF
>TRBV25-1|.|12|TRBJ1-3|.
TGTGCCAGCAGTCACTCTGGAAACACCATATATTTT
CASSHSGNTIYF
>TRBV28|once|15|TRBJ1-4|TRBD1
TGTGCCAGCAGCCTCACAGGGGTGACTAATGAAAAACTGTTTTTT
CASSLTGVTNEKLFF
>TRBV4-3|.|15|TRBJ1-1|.
TGCGCCAGCAAGCCCCACCCCAGCGGGGACACTGAAGCTTTCTTT
CASKPHPSGDTEAFF
>TRBV2|.|13|TRBJ1-5|.
TGTGCCAGCAAAGGGGATAGCAATCAGCCCCAGCATTTT
CASKGDSNQPQHF
>TRBV2|few|15|TRBJ1-5|.
TGTGCCAGCATGCCGACCGGATATAGCAATCAGCCCCAGCATTTT
CASMPTGYSNQPQHF
>TRBV6-1|.|15|TRBJ1-2|.
TGTGCCAGCAGTGAAGGGGCAGGGGCCAACTATGGCTACACCTTC
CASSEGAGANYGYTF
>TRBV19|.|16|TRBJ1-5|.
TGTGCCAGTAGTATTAATGAGGGGGAAGGGAATCAGCCCCAGCATTTT
CASSINEGEGNQPQHF
>TRBV30|.|15|TRBJ1-6|TRBD1
TGTGCCTGGAGTTGGGACAGCTCCTATAATTCACCCCTCCACTTT
CAWSWDSSYNSPLHF
>TRBV9|.|15|TRBJ1-5|.
TGTGCCAGCAGTAGAACAGGATTAAGGAATCAGCCCCAGCATTTT
CASSRTGLRNQPQHF
>TRBV11-3|.|15|TRBJ1-1|TRBD1
TGTGCCAGCAGCTTATTCCAGACAGGGAGGACTGAAGCTTTCTTT
CASSLFQTGRTEAFF
>TRBV19|.|14|TRBJ2-4|.
TGTGCCAGTAGTGAGGACGGGGCCAAAAACATTCAGTACTTC
CASSEDGAKNIQYF
>TRBV9|once|14|TRBJ2-7|.
TGTGCCAGCAGCGTGCTAACGGATACCTACGAGCAGTACTTC
CASSVLTDTYEQYF
>TRBV19|.|13|TRBJ1-1|.
TGTGCCAGTAGTATCGGAGAAGGGACTGAAGCTTTCTTT
CASSIGEGTEAFF
>TRBV28|.|13|TRBJ1-1|.
TGTGCCAGCAGAAGCCCCTGGACCACTGAAGCTTTCTTT
CASRSPWTTEAFF
>TRBV18|.|14|TRBJ1-3|.
TGTGCCAGCTCACGGCAGGGACCTGGAAACACCATATATTTT
CASSRQGPGNTIYF
>TRBV27|.|15|TRBJ1-5|.
TGTGCCAGCAGTCGGACTCCAGGGGAGAGTCAGCCCCAGCATTTT
CASSRTPGESQPQHF
>TRBV19|.|13|TRBJ2-6|.
TGTGCCAGTAGAGTCGGTGGGGCCAACGTCCTGACTTTC
CASRVGGANVLTF
>TRBV2|.|15|TRBJ2-7|TRBD2
TGTGCCACCCTACCCCAGCGGGGCTTGATCTACGAGCAGTACTTC
CATLPQRGLIYEQYF
>TRBV4-2|.|15|TRBJ1-3|.
TGTGCCAGCAGCCAAGAAATCGGTACAGGAAACACCATATATTTT
CASSQEIGTGNTIYF